The clone carrying this T cell receptor (beta chain) appeared a few times. Its target is not known. The data are from a study of beta chain features in type 1 diabetes. Study findings and constraints: Within each of all four CD4+ subsets, Type 1 diabetes patients had TCRB CDR3s that were moderately but significantly shorter.

The sequenced template was cDNA made from the entire isolated RNA. Assay: immunoSEQ multiplex PCR; the TCRdb copy retains only in-frame clones and omits some. The sample consists of about 360,000 clones, around 13% of them appearing once. This CDR3 region has 15 residues. Germline CDR1 MGHDK, CDR2 SYGVNS. The V end lost 5 bases, the J end lost 2 bases, and 14 bases lay between the germline ends. The V and J genes are TRBV25-1 and TRBJ2-3, with a tentative D call TRBD1 (5 bases). The sample consisted of naive CD4+ T cells from blood. The sequence came from a woman aged 18-29 years with type 1 diabetes. CDR3 in amino acids: CASSRTPTNTDTQYF. Here the CDR3 DNA reads TGTGCCAGCAGTAGGACACCAACCAACACAGATACGCAGTATTTT.